The subject of this entry is one T cell receptor (beta chain). Per sample, no less than 6 micrograms of total RNA were extracted. The record originates from a study of blood T cells in healthy people across ages. Trimming took 4 bases from V and 10 from J, leaving 18 bases between them. The CDR3 runs 13 residues. Looked up from germline, CDR1 is SGHRS and CDR2 is YFSETQ. Next came a second PCR, run for about 7 to 12 cycles, which used a sample-barcoded 5' primer along with a J-beta primer mix. TCRdb re-derived calls from the 5' RACE reads in MiXCR, one entry per CDR3 protein. This table has some 1.6 million distinct CDR3 sequences, almost 35% appearing once.

The gene calls are TRBV5-1 and TRBJ2-7; perhaps TRBD1 as D (7 bases). Sequencing used blood. The receptor was isolated from a woman aged 25 to 39 in good health. The DNA for the CDR3 is TGCGCCAGCAGCACAGGGGAGGTGGAGGCCCAGTACTTC. This encodes CASSTGEVEAQYF.